This T cell receptor (beta chain) came from a study of cytomegalovirus exposure and HLA in healthy donors. The wider study: As released early, the data held 70 million to 100 million unique TCRs from HLA-typed donors. Ancestry clustering placed about 86% of approximately 420 genotyped donors in the Caucasian-associated cluster.

CDR1 ENHRY and CDR2 SYGVKD come from the germline V gene. CDR3 length: 14 amino acids. Trimming stripped 3 bases from V and 3 bases from J, with 10 bases between. With 60 Vbeta and 13 Jbeta primers, the PCR was carried out. In the source study's methods: An analysis performed later counted roughly 80 million unique TCR beta chains (roughly 11 million of them shared). TCRdb keeps only in-frame clones here, not all; method: immunoSEQ multiplex PCR. V and J calls plus clone size are reproduced from that table; the DNA served to infer D and trimming. The sample records around 180,000 clones, around four fifths being singletons.

The sample was PBMCs. J is TRBJ2-3 and V is TRBV10-3, with D possibly matching TRBD2 (6 bases). This clonotype was obtained from a girl between 10 and 17 years old in good health and CMV-seropositive. CDR3 DNA: TGTGCCATCAGTGATGGCGGGGCGACAGATACGCAGTATTTT. It yields the protein CAISDGGATDTQYF.